The subject of this entry is one T cell receptor (beta chain). Its antigen is not identified. The assay was immunoSEQ multiplex PCR, and TCRdb's table has in-frame clones only and misses some. The table has roughly 260,000 clones, approximately 93% seen once; the top ten hold less than 0.6%. This sample was included in a study of T cell responses to AZD1222 COVID-19 vaccine. General observations from the study: Possibly, clonal diversity was underestimated; donors were largely white British and included more females.

The sequence was collected from an adult in good health. Sequencing used peripheral blood, obtained on day 0 of AZD1222 vaccination.

Here the CDR3 reads CTSGRPINSPLHF. Written as DNA, the CDR3 is TGCACCAGCGGCAGGCCAATTAATTCACCCCTCCACTTT. The chain employs TRBV1 and TRBJ1-6; the table's D call of TRBD1 was not tested on the DNA. TRBV1 is listed as a pseudogene. The CDR3 runs to 13 residues.